This is a list of T cell receptor beta chains from one sample in a study of blood T cell repertoires in COVID-19. The method was immunoSEQ multiplex PCR; TCRdb's version includes in-frame clones alone and lacks a portion of them. The table lists 310,000 or so clones, around four fifths of them singletons. Material: peripheral blood. These receptors were obtained from a woman between 50 and 59 years old with acute or convalescent COVID-19. Each CDR3 is given with its conserved first and last residue. D genes are given only for firm matches. Clone sizes are given selectively: once, few, many, or a class where the clone is expanded.

TRBV23-1	NA	NA	TRBJ2-7	CASSQSRVYEQYF	TGCGCCAGCAGTCAATCCAGGGTCTACGAGCAGTACTTC
TRBV9	NA	NA	TRBJ1-3	CASSVGIGDAGNTIHF	TGTGCCAGCAGCGTAGGGATCGGGGATGCTGGAAACACCATACATTTT
TRBV30	NA	NA	TRBJ2-3	CAWSTDTDTQYF	TGTGCCTGGTCGACAGACACAGATACGCAGTATTTT
TRBV3-1/TRBV3-2	NA	NA	TRBJ1-1	CASSQGGVTEAFF	TGTGCCAGCAGCCAAGGGGGGGTCACTGAAGCTTTCTTT
TRBV6-2/TRBV6-3	NA	NA	TRBJ1-4	CASSLGHPLEKLFF	TGTGCCAGCAGCTTGGGACATCCTCTTGAAAAACTGTTTTTT
TRBV18	NA	NA	TRBJ2-7	CASSHPVQVYEQYF	TGTGCCAGCTCACACCCCGTACAGGTTTACGAGCAGTACTTC
TRBV9	NA	NA	TRBJ2-2	CASSPLGLATNTGELFF	TGTGCCAGCAGTCCACTCGGTCTAGCGACGAACACCGGGGAGCTGTTTTTT
TRBV24-1	few	NA	TRBJ1-2	CATSDSGRNYGYTF	TGTGCCACCAGTGATTCTGGCAGAAACTATGGCTACACCTTC
TRBV2	NA	TRBD2	TRBJ2-3	CASSERVGGADTQYF	TGTGCCAGCAGTGAACGAGTCGGGGGGGCAGATACGCAGTATTTT
TRBV2	NA	TRBD1	TRBJ2-7	CASSEVKDGTGDYEQYF	TGTGCCAGCAGTGAAGTGAAGGACGGGACAGGGGATTACGAGCAGTACTTC
TRBV6-5	NA	NA	TRBJ1-1	CASSTSTVPEEAFF	TGTGCCAGCAGTACCTCGACAGTCCCTGAGGAAGCTTTCTTT
TRBV6-2/TRBV6-3	NA	TRBD1	TRBJ2-5	CASNPTGQETQYF	TGTGCCAGCAACCCGACAGGGCAAGAGACCCAGTACTTC
TRBV6-5	NA	TRBD2	TRBJ2-1	CASSLAGEYNEQFF	TGTGCCAGCAGCTTGGCGGGAGAATACAATGAGCAGTTCTTC
TRBV19	once	TRBD1	TRBJ1-5	CASSLRGQQPQHF	TGTGCCAGTAGTTTGAGGGGGCAACAGCCCCAGCATTTT
TRBV29-1	few	NA	TRBJ1-4	CSVDGENEKLFF	TGCAGCGTTGATGGGGAGAATGAAAAACTGTTTTTT
TRBV5-4	NA	TRBD2	TRBJ2-7	CASSLVLAGLTSYEQYF	TGTGCCAGCAGCTTGGTACTAGCGGGCCTTACCTCCTACGAGCAGTACTTC
TRBV3-1/TRBV3-2	NA	TRBD2	TRBJ2-2	CASFNQGRTSRTGELFF	TGTGCCAGCTTTAACCAAGGCCGGACTAGTAGGACCGGGGAGCTGTTTTTT
TRBV5-5	NA	NA	TRBJ1-1	CASSWATVNTEAFF	TGTGCCAGCAGCTGGGCGACAGTGAACACTGAAGCTTTCTTT
TRBV27	NA	NA	TRBJ2-2	CASLPNRGTGELFF	TGTGCCAGCCTCCCTAATCGGGGGACCGGGGAGCTGTTTTTT
TRBV11-2	NA	NA	TRBJ1-1	CASSLFGASQNTEAFF	TGTGCCAGCAGCTTATTTGGGGCCAGTCAGAACACTGAAGCTTTCTTT
TRBV7-9	NA	TRBD1	TRBJ1-6	CASSSDRVSPLHF	TGTGCCAGCAGCTCCGACAGGGTTTCACCCCTCCACTTT
TRBV5-1	NA	NA	TRBJ1-6	CASSPPDIASPLHF	TGCGCCAGCAGCCCCCCGGACATTGCTTCACCCCTCCACTTT
TRBV7-8	NA	TRBD2	TRBJ2-5	CASSDGLAEKVQETQYF	TGTGCCAGCAGCGACGGACTAGCGGAGAAAGTACAAGAGACCCAGTACTTC
TRBV30	NA	NA	TRBJ2-1	CAWRVQGYNEQFF	TGTGCCTGGAGAGTTCAGGGGTACAATGAGCAGTTCTTC
TRBV7-9	NA	NA	TRBJ1-1	CASSRPTLEAFF	TGTGCCAGCAGCCGGCCGACTCTTGAAGCTTTCTTT
TRBV29-1	NA	TRBD1	TRBJ2-7	CSFNRGHEQYF	TGCAGCTTCAACAGGGGCCACGAGCAGTACTTC
TRBV6-1	NA	TRBD2	TRBJ2-3	CASSGGLAGAPSDTQYF	TGTGCCAGCAGTGGGGGACTAGCGGGGGCTCCCTCAGATACGCAGTATTTT
TRBV2	once	NA	TRBJ2-3	CASRGGDTQYF	TGTGCCAGCCGGGGAGGAGATACGCAGTATTTT
TRBV12-5	NA	NA	TRBJ1-5	CASASGFNQPQHF	TGTGCTAGTGCCTCAGGGTTCAATCAGCCCCAGCATTTT
TRBV28	NA	TRBD1	TRBJ1-2	CASSLSLTGGYGYTF	TGTGCCAGCAGTTTATCCCTGACAGGGGGCTATGGCTACACCTTC
TRBV5-1	NA	NA	TRBJ2-3	CASSLSGASTDTQYF	TGCGCCAGCAGCTTGTCCGGAGCAAGCACAGATACGCAGTATTTT
TRBV18	NA	NA	TRBJ1-4	CASSPSGEREKLFF	TGTGCCAGCTCCCCCTCCGGGGAGCGTGAAAAACTGTTTTTT
TRBV15	NA	TRBD1	TRBJ1-5	CATSTLIRDRGGQPQHF	TGTGCCACCAGCACCCTCATCCGGGACAGGGGCGGACAGCCCCAGCATTTT
TRBV30	NA	NA	TRBJ2-2	CAWSVQGVDTGELFF	TGTGCCTGGAGTGTTCAAGGGGTAGACACCGGGGAGCTGTTTTTT
TRBV6-5	NA	TRBD1	TRBJ2-7	CASRPQGARSYEQYF	TGTGCCAGCAGACCGCAGGGGGCCCGATCCTACGAGCAGTACTTC
TRBV2	NA	TRBD1	TRBJ2-3	CASKIGQGGTDTQYF	TGTGCCAGCAAGATAGGACAGGGGGGTACAGATACGCAGTATTTT
TRBV13	NA	NA	TRBJ1-5	CASSLQGNNQPQHF	TGTGCCAGCAGCTTACAGGGAAACAATCAGCCCCAGCATTTT
TRBV10-1	NA	TRBD1	TRBJ1-2	CASSPGTDYWYGYTF	TGCGCCAGCAGTCCTGGGACAGATTATTGGTATGGCTACACCTTC
TRBV6-6	NA	NA	TRBJ1-6	CASSPSGSPLHF	TGTGCCAGCAGCCCTTCAGGGTCACCCCTCCACTTT
TRBV5-8	few	NA	TRBJ1-2	CASSLGDDRGFGYTF	TGTGCCAGCAGCTTGGGTGACGACAGAGGCTTCGGCTACACCTTC
TRBV3-1/TRBV3-2	NA	NA	TRBJ1-1	CASSQGQGSVTEAFF	TGTGCCAGCAGCCAAGGTCAGGGATCGGTCACTGAAGCTTTCTTT
TRBV18	NA	TRBD1	TRBJ2-2	CASSPSGTGGPGELFF	TGTGCCAGCTCACCTTCCGGGACAGGGGGCCCCGGGGAGCTGTTTTTT
TRBV6-4	once	NA	TRBJ2-7	CASNQREGQPAGDEEQYF	TGTGCCAGCAATCAACGAGAAGGACAGCCAGCCGGAGACGAAGAGCAGTACTTC
TRBV9	once	TRBD2	TRBJ2-2	CASSVGGSGLAGSNTGELFF	TGTGCCAGCAGCGTAGGGGGATCCGGACTAGCGGGGTCAAACACCGGGGAGCTGTTTTTT
TRBV2	NA	NA	TRBJ1-5	CASSAGQKAQHF	TGTGCCAGCAGTGCGGGTCAGAAGGCCCAGCATTTT
TRBV3-1/TRBV3-2	NA	NA	TRBJ1-1	CASSPGTNLGDPEAFF	TGTGCCAGCAGCCCCGGGACAAACCTCGGGGACCCTGAAGCTTTCTTT
TRBV4-1	NA	NA	TRBJ1-6	CASSQVSGTKDSPLHF	TGCGCCAGCAGCCAAGTGTCGGGGACTAAGGATTCACCCCTCCACTTT
TRBV29-1	few	NA	TRBJ1-1	CSVPTSAGTEAFF	TGCAGCGTCCCAACTTCAGCGGGGACTGAAGCTTTCTTT
TRBV19	NA	TRBD1	TRBJ1-2	CASSIAMGQGFYGYTF	TGTGCCAGTAGTATAGCTATGGGACAGGGCTTTTATGGCTACACCTTC
TRBV5-5	NA	TRBD1	TRBJ2-1	CASSIRDRVGEQFF	TGTGCCAGCAGCATCCGGGACAGGGTGGGTGAGCAGTTCTTC
TRBV30	NA	TRBD1	TRBJ1-2	CAWSPTGQGDGYTF	TGTGCCTGGAGTCCCACCGGACAGGGGGATGGCTACACCTTC
TRBV5-1	NA	TRBD2	TRBJ2-7	CASSLVASGIDEQYF	TGCGCCAGCAGCTTGGTGGCTAGCGGGATTGACGAGCAGTACTTC